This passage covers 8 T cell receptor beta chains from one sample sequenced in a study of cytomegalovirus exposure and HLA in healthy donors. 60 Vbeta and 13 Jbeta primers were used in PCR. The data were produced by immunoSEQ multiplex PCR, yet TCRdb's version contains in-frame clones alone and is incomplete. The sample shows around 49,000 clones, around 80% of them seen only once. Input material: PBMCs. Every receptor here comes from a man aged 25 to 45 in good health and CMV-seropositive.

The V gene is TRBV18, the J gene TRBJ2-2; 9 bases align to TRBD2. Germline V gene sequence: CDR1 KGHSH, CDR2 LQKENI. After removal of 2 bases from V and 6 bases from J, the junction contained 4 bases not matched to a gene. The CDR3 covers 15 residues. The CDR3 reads CASSPAGGHPGELFF. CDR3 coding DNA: TGTGCCAGCTCACCAGCGGGGGGGCACCCCGGGGAGCTGTTTTTT.

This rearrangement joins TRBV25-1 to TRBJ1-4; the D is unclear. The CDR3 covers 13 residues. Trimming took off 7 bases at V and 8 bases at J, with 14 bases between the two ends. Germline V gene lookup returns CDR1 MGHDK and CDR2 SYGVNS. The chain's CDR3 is CASTPRREEKLFF. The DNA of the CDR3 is TGTGCCAGCACTCCCCGACGGGAAGAAAAACTGTTTTTT.

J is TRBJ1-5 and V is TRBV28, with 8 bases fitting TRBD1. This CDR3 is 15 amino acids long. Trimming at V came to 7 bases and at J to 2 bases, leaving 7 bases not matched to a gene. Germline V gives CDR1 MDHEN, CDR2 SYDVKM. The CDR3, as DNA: TGTGCCAGCACTCTGACAGGGGTTGGCAATCAGCCCCAGCATTTT. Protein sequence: CASTLTGVGNQPQHF.

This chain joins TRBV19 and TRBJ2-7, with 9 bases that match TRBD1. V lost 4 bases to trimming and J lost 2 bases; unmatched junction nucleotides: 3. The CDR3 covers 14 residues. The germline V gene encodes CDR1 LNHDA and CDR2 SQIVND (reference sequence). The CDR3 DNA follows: TGTGCCAGTAGTACCGGGACAGGGCCCTACGAGCAGTACTTC. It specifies CASSTGTGPYEQYF.

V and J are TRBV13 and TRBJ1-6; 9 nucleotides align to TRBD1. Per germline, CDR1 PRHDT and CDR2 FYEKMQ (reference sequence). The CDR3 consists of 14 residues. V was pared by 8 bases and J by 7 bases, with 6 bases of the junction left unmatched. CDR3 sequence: CASRTGTGNSPLHF. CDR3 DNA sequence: TGTGCCAGCCGAACCGGGACAGGGAATTCACCCCTCCACTTT.

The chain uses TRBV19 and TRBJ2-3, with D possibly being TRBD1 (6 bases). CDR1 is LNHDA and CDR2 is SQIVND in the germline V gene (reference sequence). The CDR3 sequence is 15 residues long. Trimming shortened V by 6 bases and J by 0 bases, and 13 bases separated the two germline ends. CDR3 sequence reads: CASSLTGSSTDTQYF. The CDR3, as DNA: TGTGCCAGTAGCCTTACAGGGTCTAGCACAGATACGCAGTATTTT. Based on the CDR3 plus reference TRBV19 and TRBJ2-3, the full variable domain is DGGITQSPKYLFRKEGQNVTLSCEQNLNHDAMYWYRQDPGQGLRLIYYSQIVNDFQKGDIAEGYSVSREKKESFPLTVTSAQKNPTAFYLCASSLTGSSTDTQYFGPGTRLTVL.

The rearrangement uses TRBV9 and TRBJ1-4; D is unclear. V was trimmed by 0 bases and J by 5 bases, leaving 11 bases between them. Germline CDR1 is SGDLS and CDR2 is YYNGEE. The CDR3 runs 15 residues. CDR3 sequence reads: CASSVVGWENEKLFF. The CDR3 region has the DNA TGTGCCAGCAGCGTAGTCGGGTGGGAGAATGAAAAACTGTTTTTT.

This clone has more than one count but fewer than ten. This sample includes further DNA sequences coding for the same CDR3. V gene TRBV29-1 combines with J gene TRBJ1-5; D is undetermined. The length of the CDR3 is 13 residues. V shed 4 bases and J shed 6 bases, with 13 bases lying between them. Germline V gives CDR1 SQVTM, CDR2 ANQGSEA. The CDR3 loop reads CSVGTGSSQPQHF. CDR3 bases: TGCAGCGTTGGTACGGGATCCAGTCAGCCCCAGCATTTT.